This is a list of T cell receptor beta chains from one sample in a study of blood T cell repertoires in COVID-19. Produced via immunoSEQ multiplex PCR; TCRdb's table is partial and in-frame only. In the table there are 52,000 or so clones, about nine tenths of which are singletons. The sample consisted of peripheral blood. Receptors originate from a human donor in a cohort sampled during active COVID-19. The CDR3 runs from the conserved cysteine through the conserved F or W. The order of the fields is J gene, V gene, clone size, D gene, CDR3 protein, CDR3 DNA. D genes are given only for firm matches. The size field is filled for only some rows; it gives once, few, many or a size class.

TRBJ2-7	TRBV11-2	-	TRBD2	CASSYHTSGRAYEQYF	TGTGCCAGCAGCTACCATACTAGCGGGAGAGCCTACGAGCAGTACTTC
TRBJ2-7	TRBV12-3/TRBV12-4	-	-	CASSFGGSDEQYF	TGTGCCAGCAGTTTTGGGGGGTCGGACGAGCAGTACTTC
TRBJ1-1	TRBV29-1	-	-	CSVVEQGNTEAFF	TGCAGCGTTGTCGAGCAGGGGAACACTGAAGCTTTCTTT
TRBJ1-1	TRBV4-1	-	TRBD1	CASSQDGGDRGFMNTEAFF	TGCGCCAGCAGCCAAGATGGCGGGGACAGGGGGTTTATGAACACTGAAGCTTTCTTT
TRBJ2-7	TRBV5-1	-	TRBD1	CASSSDRGSRSTYEQYF	TGCGCCAGCAGCTCGGACAGGGGGTCCCGTAGTACCTACGAGCAGTACTTC
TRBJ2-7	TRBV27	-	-	CASSFTRGPYEQYF	TGTGCCAGCAGTTTCACTCGCGGTCCCTACGAGCAGTACTTC
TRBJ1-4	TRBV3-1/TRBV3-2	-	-	CASSQSWSGEKLFF	TGTGCCAGCAGCCAATCTTGGTCGGGTGAAAAACTGTTTTTT
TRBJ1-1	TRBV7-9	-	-	CASSFVRGGTEAFF	TGTGCCAGCAGCTTTGTCAGGGGTGGGACTGAAGCTTTCTTT
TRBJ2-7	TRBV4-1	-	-	CASSHMNPLGSLPYEQYF	TGCGCCAGCAGCCACATGAACCCCCTAGGAAGCCTCCCCTACGAGCAGTACTTC
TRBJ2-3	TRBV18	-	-	CASSPPTGGASTDTQYF	TGTGCCAGCTCACCACCGACCGGCGGTGCTAGCACAGATACGCAGTATTTT
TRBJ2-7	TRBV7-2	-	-	CASSFDYREQYF	TGTGCCAGCAGCTTCGACTACCGGGAGCAGTACTTC
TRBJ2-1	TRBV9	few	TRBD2	CASSVGLAGSNEQFF	TGTGCCAGCAGCGTAGGACTAGCGGGGAGTAATGAGCAGTTCTTC
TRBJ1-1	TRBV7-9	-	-	CASSSSSTGNTEAFF	TGTGCCAGCAGCTCCTCATCCACAGGTAACACTGAAGCTTTCTTT
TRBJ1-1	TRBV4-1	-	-	CASSQPTIYGWRTEAFF	TGCGCCAGCAGCCAACCTACGATATATGGATGGAGGACTGAAGCTTTCTTT
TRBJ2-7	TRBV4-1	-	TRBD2	CASSRLIGRGGYEQYF	TGCGCCAGCAGCCGATTAATTGGGCGGGGGGGATACGAGCAGTACTTC
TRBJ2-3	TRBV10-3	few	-	CAISGLSGEVGTTDTQYF	TGTGCCATCAGTGGACTCTCCGGGGAGGTTGGAACTACAGATACGCAGTATTTT
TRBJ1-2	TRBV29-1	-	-	CSYRSGNYGYTF	TGCAGCTATCGCTCCGGGAACTATGGCTACACCTTC
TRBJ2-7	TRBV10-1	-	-	CASSFPQSSEQYF	TGCGCCAGCAGTTTTCCACAGAGCTCCGAGCAGTACTTC
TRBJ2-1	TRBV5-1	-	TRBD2	CASSSPTSGSSPENEQFF	TGCGCCAGCAGCTCTCCGACTAGCGGGAGTAGTCCGGAAAATGAGCAGTTCTTC
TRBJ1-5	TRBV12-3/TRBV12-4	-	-	CASSTRDQPQHF	TGTGCCAGCAGTACCCGAGATCAGCCCCAGCATTTT
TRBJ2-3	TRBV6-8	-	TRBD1	CASFFTDRGLTDTQYF	TGTGCCAGCTTCTTCACAGACAGGGGGTTGACAGATACGCAGTATTTT
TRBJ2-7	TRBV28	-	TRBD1	CASSTGTGFYEQYF	TGTGCCAGCAGTACCGGGACAGGGTTTTACGAGCAGTACTTC
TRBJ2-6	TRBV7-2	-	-	CASSPDMAGANVLTF	TGTGCCAGCAGCCCGGACATGGCCGGGGCCAACGTCCTGACTTTC
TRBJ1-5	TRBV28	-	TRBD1	CASSSTGGHQPQHF	TGTGCCAGCAGTTCTACAGGGGGACATCAGCCCCAGCATTTT
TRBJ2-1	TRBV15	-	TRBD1	CATSSRQRQGAYEQFF	TGTGCCACCAGCAGCCGTCAAAGACAGGGGGCCTATGAGCAGTTCTTC
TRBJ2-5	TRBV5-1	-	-	CASSLALSMQETQYF	TGCGCCAGCAGCTTGGCACTAAGCATGCAAGAGACCCAGTACTTC
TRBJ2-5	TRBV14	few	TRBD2	CASSHALSGAFQETQYF	TGTGCCAGCAGCCATGCTCTTAGCGGGGCCTTTCAAGAGACCCAGTACTTC
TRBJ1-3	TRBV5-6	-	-	CASSVDRRSGNTIYF	TGTGCCAGCAGCGTTGACAGGCGCTCTGGAAACACCATATATTTT
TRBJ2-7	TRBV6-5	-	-	CASRMADILSYEQYF	TGTGCCAGCCGCATGGCGGACATCCTCTCCTACGAGCAGTACTTC
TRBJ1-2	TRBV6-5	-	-	CASSFMHSNYGYTF	TGTGCCAGCAGTTTCATGCACAGTAACTATGGCTACACCTTC
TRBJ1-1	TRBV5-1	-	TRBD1	CASSPGQMNTEAFF	TGCGCCAGCAGCCCGGGACAGATGAACACTGAAGCTTTCTTT
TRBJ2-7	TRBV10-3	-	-	CAISFRDEQYF	TGTGCCATCAGTTTCAGGGACGAGCAGTACTTC
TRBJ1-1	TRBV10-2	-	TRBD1	CASKAGGGNTEAFF	TGCGCCAGCAAGGCAGGGGGCGGGAACACTGAAGCTTTCTTT
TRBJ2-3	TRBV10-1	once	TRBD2	CASSDPREGADTQYF	TGCGCCAGCAGTGACCCGCGGGAGGGCGCGGATACGCAGTATTTT
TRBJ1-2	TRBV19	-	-	CASSLRGGGRNYGYTF	TGTGCCAGTAGTCTAAGAGGGGGGGGCCGGAACTATGGCTACACCTTC
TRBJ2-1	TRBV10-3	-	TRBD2	CAISDHSTSVVYNEQFF	TGTGCCATCAGTGATCACTCAACTAGCGTGGTCTACAATGAGCAGTTCTTC
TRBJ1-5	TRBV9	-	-	CASSVVDPGRPFLPNQPQHF	TGTGCCAGCAGCGTAGTCGACCCCGGGAGACCTTTCCTTCCCAATCAGCCCCAGCATTTT
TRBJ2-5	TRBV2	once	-	CASIPEALETQYF	TGTGCCAGCATCCCAGAGGCCCTGGAGACCCAGTACTTC
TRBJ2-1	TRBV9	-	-	CASSASSEQFF	TGTGCCAGCAGCGCCTCTAGTGAGCAGTTCTTC
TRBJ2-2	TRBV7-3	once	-	CASSFQGLNTGELFF	TGTGCCAGCAGCTTCCAGGGGCTGAACACCGGGGAGCTGTTTTTT
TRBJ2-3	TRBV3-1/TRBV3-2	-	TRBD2	CASSPWEGTQYF	TGTGCCAGCAGCCCGTGGGAGGGAACGCAGTATTTT
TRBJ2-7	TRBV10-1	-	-	CASGPSSYEQYF	TGCGCCAGCGGTCCTAGCTCCTACGAGCAGTACTTC
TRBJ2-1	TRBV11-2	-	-	CASSIDSHPYNEQFF	TGTGCCAGCAGCATCGACAGTCATCCCTACAATGAGCAGTTCTTC
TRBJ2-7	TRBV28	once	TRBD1	CASSLLTPAGQGRGEQYF	TGTGCCAGCAGTTTACTTACCCCGGCGGGACAGGGCCGGGGAGAGCAGTACTTC